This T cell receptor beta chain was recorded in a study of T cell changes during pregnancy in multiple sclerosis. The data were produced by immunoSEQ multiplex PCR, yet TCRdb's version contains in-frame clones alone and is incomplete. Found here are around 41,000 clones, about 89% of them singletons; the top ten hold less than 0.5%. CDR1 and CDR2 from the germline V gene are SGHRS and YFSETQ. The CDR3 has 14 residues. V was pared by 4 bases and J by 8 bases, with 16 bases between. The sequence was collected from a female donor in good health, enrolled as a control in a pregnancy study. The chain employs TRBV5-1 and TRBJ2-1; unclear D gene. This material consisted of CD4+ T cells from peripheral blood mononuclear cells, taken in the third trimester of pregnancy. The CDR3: CASSDRSGVDEQFF. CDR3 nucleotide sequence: TGCGCCAGCAGCGACCGATCAGGCGTCGATGAGCAGTTCTTC.